This T cell receptor (beta chain) was obtained from a study of beta chain features in type 1 diabetes. General study results and limits: Individuals with type 1 diabetes displayed fewer insertions and more deletions at VDJ junctions. TCRB rearrangement may or may not be influenced by HLA type; here this remained unresolved.

This clone appeared a few times. The antigen remains undetermined. Sequenced material consisted of expressed TCRB transcripts (all of the isolated RNA was reverse transcribed). The table came from immunoSEQ multiplex PCR; TCRdb's copy has only in-frame clones and leaves some out. The table shows under 950,000 clones, with roughly 15% occurring only once. Sorting that relied on CD45RO/CCR7/CD25/CD127/CD95/CD27 yielded CD4+ naive, central memory, regulatory and stem cell-like memory cells. Sequencing was carried out using naive CD4+ T cells from blood. This receptor was taken from a woman aged 18 to 35 in good health.

CDR3: CASSFDRVKGPYNEQFF. CDR3 sequence (DNA): TGTGCCAGCAGCTTCGACAGGGTGAAAGGTCCCTACAATGAGCAGTTCTTC. The chain has TRBV7-9 and TRBJ2-1, with 7 bases identical to TRBD1. V was pared by 3 bases and J by 2 bases, with 10 bases of the junction left unmatched. The length of the CDR3 is 17 residues. The germline gives CDR1 SEHNR, CDR2 FQNEAQ (reference sequence).